This T cell receptor (beta chain) appears in the sequencing data of a study of coeliac disease. As to this clone: Other DNA sequences within the sample encode an identical CDR3.

The germline V gene encodes CDR1 SGHTA and CDR2 FQGNSA. The length of the CDR3 is 15 residues. The V gene lost 1 base and the J gene lost 5 bases, with 15 bases spanning the gap. Sequencing was performed with immunoSEQ multiplex PCR; in TCRdb, only in-frame clones are kept and a portion is missing. Of roughly 7,900 clones listed, less than 65% are singletons. Source material: lamina propria lymphocytes from the gut. The receptor was derived from a woman aged 60-70 years with active celiac disease. The chain links TRBV7-2 to TRBJ2-7, with a tentative D call TRBD1 (6 bases). CDR3 nucleotides: TGTGCCAGCAGCTTAGTCAGGGGTAGTAGCAACGAGCAGTACTTC. Translating it yields CASSLVRGSSNEQYF.